This TCR beta chain appears in the sequencing data of a study of blood T cell repertoires in COVID-19 (dated by TCRdb to the early 2020s). For the wider study: The collaborator samples originated in the United States, Italy and Spain and spanned the acute and convalescent phases of COVID-19. The prospective study material was composed of cDNA or gDNA derived from T cells, B-cell-depleted T cells, or PBMCs. The dataset comprised deeply sampled blood TCRbeta repertoires from subjects exposed to, actively infected with, or recovered from COVID-19. The repertoires were released in a freely available public database intended as a resource for research on the immune response to SARS-CoV-2. The samples were drawn from two sources: the first 160 participants of the ongoing ImmuneRACE study, and over 950 subjects contributed by 6 global collaborators. A de-identified subject ID, COVID-19 status, age in years and sex were almost always included in the sample metadata. HLA class I and class II types, where available, came from metadata supplied by the sample provider rather than from assay-based typing. The full study reports these points: How much clinical and demographic metadata was included differed by source and by participant, and the metadata was provided uncurated.

Whole blood was collected in K2EDTA tubes by collaborating institutions according to the institutions' own protocols. For TCRbeta analysis, collaborators shipped samples in one of three forms: frozen whole blood, isolated PBMCs, or DNA extracted from either of those sample types. CDR3 length: 12 amino acids, cysteine to phenylalanine. The DNA shown is the 36-base CDR3, in frame from base 1. V was cut back by 2 bases and J by 4 bases, leaving a gap of 6 bases between them. A word on this clone: There is no known antigen for this receptor. Qualities for individual bases were not recorded, and no much larger clone is one base off.

TCRbeta CDR3 regions were amplified from genomic DNA by means of the immunoSEQ Assay, a bias-controlled multiplex PCR. For the original study's pipeline: The number of nucleated cells in each sample was estimated by amplification of reference gene primers within the assay. To quantify the absolute abundance of each unique TCRbeta CDR3 rearrangement, sequence reads were collapsed and filtered. For each sample, productive Simpson clonality was calculated by taking the square root of Simpson's diversity index across productive rearrangements. As stored in TCRdb, this immuneACCESS dataset retains in-frame rearrangements with V and J assigned. A fraction of the clones does not appear; measured against another copy, unresolved V genes explain less than half of the discrepancy, and the remainder lacks a known reason. Clonal size and the V and J genes are those of that table, whereas D and trimming came from the DNA. The sample table shows 200,000 to 300,000 clones, and 65% to 90% are seen once. Clones ranked in the top ten supply roughly 1.9% of the sample.

Sequencing was done on a sample of peripheral blood. This TCR was sampled from a young man with active or convalescent COVID-19. This chain joins TRBV12-3 or TRBV12-4 to TRBJ2-7, with the identity of the D gene unclear. The encoded CDR3 is CASSLFRYEQYF. The nucleotide sequence is TGTGCCAGCAGTTTATTCCGGTACGAGCAGTACTTC.